These T cell receptor beta chains were read from a single sample in a study of PD-1 blockade in classical Hodgkin lymphoma. Using immunoSEQ multiplex PCR, the repertoire was profiled, and TCRdb retains in-frame clones only, with some absent. The top ten hold around 21% of the sample, which has approximately 21,000 clones, approximately 69% seen once. The sequencing used peripheral blood mononuclear cells (PBMCs), collected at baseline. The receptors originated from a human donor with classical Hodgkin lymphoma. The CDR3 runs from the conserved cysteine through the conserved F or W. D genes are given only for firm matches. Not every row has a clone size; where given, it reads once, few, many or a size class.

v_gene,d_gene,j_gene,abundance,CDR3nt,CDR3aa
TRBV28,NA,TRBJ2-2,once,TGTGCCAGCAGTTCCTACGGGACTCCTTCAGGGGAGCTGTTTTTT,CASSSYGTPSGELFF
TRBV7-2,NA,TRBJ2-3,few,TGTGCCAGCAGCTTAGATTTGGGGGGGCCCCGCACAGATACGCAGTATTTT,CASSLDLGGPRTDTQYF
TRBV4-1,NA,TRBJ2-1,NA,TGCGCCAGCAGCCAAGAGGATCTGTACAATGAGCAGTTCTTC,CASSQEDLYNEQFF
TRBV2,NA,TRBJ1-2,NA,TGTGCCAGCGGGAGCTCAGGGCGCCTTAATTATGGCTACACCTTC,CASGSSGRLNYGYTF
TRBV14,TRBD2,TRBJ2-2,NA,TGTGCCAGCAGGGCACTAGCGGGAGTAGGCCACGGGGAGCTGTTTTTT,CASRALAGVGHGELFF
TRBV9,NA,TRBJ1-2,few,TGTGCCAGCAGCGCCCAGGGTCCTGGCTACACCTTC,CASSAQGPGYTF
TRBV6-4,NA,TRBJ2-1,NA,TGTGCCAGCAGGGGTCAGGTTGGTGAGCAGTTCTTC,CASRGQVGEQFF
TRBV2,NA,TRBJ2-3,NA,TGTGCCAGCAGGTCCACCCCCCCCCTCACAGATACGCAGTATTTT,CASRSTPPLTDTQYF
TRBV7-9,NA,TRBJ2-1,NA,TGTGCCAGCAGCCTGACTTCCTACAATGAGCAGTTCTTC,CASSLTSYNEQFF
TRBV6-1,TRBD2,TRBJ2-2,NA,TGTGCCAGCAGTGGAAAGACGGGGGGCACCGGGGAGCTGTTTTTT,CASSGKTGGTGELFF
TRBV7-9,TRBD2,TRBJ2-1,NA,TGTGCCAGCGTCCTGAGCGGGAACCACGATGAGCAGTTCTTC,CASVLSGNHDEQFF
TRBV5-1,NA,TRBJ1-1,few,TGCGCCAGCAGCCCAAGACCAAATATGAACACTGAAGCTTTCTTT,CASSPRPNMNTEAFF
TRBV7-9,NA,TRBJ2-1,NA,TGTGCCAGCAGCTTAGGCCTAGCCTCCAACAATGAGCAGTTCTTC,CASSLGLASNNEQFF
TRBV27,NA,TRBJ1-5,NA,TGTGCCAGCCGCCTTGCAGGGGTAAATCAGCCCCAGCATTTT,CASRLAGVNQPQHF
TRBV30,TRBD2,TRBJ2-2,NA,TGTGCCTGGAGTACTGGACTAGCGGGAGTTATCGGGGAGCTGTTTTTT,CAWSTGLAGVIGELFF
TRBV5-1,NA,TRBJ2-1,NA,TGCGCCAGCAGCCTTTACAATGAGCAGTTCTTC,CASSLYNEQFF
TRBV7-2,NA,TRBJ2-3,NA,TGTGCCAGCAGCTTAGAGGCCGGTCGTACGCAGTATTTT,CASSLEAGRTQYF
TRBV7-6,TRBD2,TRBJ2-7,NA,TGTGCCAGCAGCCTCGGGACTAGGGGCGAGCAGTACTTC,CASSLGTRGEQYF
TRBV5-1,NA,TRBJ2-2,NA,TGCGCCAGCAGCAGTTCTGACTCGGGCACCGGGGAGCTGTTTTTT,CASSSSDSGTGELFF
TRBV4-3,NA,TRBJ2-3,NA,TGCGCCAGCAGCAAAGGGCAGGCCCCAGATACGCAGTATTTT,CASSKGQAPDTQYF
TRBV10-3,NA,TRBJ1-1,NA,TGTGCCATCAGTGACGGACGGGAGAACACTGAAGCTTTCTTT,CAISDGRENTEAFF
TRBV28,NA,TRBJ2-7,NA,TGTGCCAGCAGAGACCAATACGAGCAGTACTTC,CASRDQYEQYF
TRBV27,NA,TRBJ2-2,large,TGTGCCAGCAGTTTTTCCACCGGGGAGCTGTTTTTT,CASSFSTGELFF
TRBV15,TRBD2,TRBJ2-7,NA,TGTGCCACCAGCCCCCGACTAGCGGGAGCAAACGAGCAGTACTTC,CATSPRLAGANEQYF
TRBV6-5,TRBD1,TRBJ2-7,NA,TGTGCCAGCAGTCCCCGACAGGGTCTCGGGTACGAGCAGTACTTC,CASSPRQGLGYEQYF
TRBV2,TRBD2,TRBJ2-7,NA,TGTGCCAGCAGTGCGGGCACGGGACTAGTTCCCTACGAGCAGTACTTC,CASSAGTGLVPYEQYF
TRBV4-3,TRBD1,TRBJ1-4,NA,TGCGCCAGCAGCCAATCCACAGGGGTCTCCGAAAAACTGTTTTTT,CASSQSTGVSEKLFF
TRBV11-2,NA,TRBJ2-7,NA,TGTGCCAGCAGCTTAGACAGTTCTCTTACGAGGGAGCAGTACTTC,CASSLDSSLTREQYF
TRBV15,TRBD2,TRBJ2-7,NA,TGTGCCACCAGCAGAAACAGGGGACTAGCGGGAGAGGCCTACGAGCAGTACTTC,CATSRNRGLAGEAYEQYF
TRBV27,NA,TRBJ1-5,once,TGTGCCAGCAGTTGGAGTAGCAATCAGCCCCAGCATTTT,CASSWSSNQPQHF
TRBV25-1,TRBD1,TRBJ1-5,few,TGTGCCAGCAGTGAATATCGGGACAGGGGGCATCAGCCCCAGCATTTT,CASSEYRDRGHQPQHF
TRBV15,TRBD1,TRBJ1-2,NA,TGTGCCACCAGCAGAGGATATGGGACAGGGGGTGTCTATGGCTACACCTTC,CATSRGYGTGGVYGYTF
TRBV6-1,TRBD2,TRBJ2-1,NA,TGTGCCAGCAGATCAGGGACTACCTCCTACAATGAGCAGTTCTTC,CASRSGTTSYNEQFF
TRBV7-2,NA,TRBJ2-5,NA,TGTGCCAGTTCTCCCGGCCTCCCCGGGGGGACCCAGTACTTC,CASSPGLPGGTQYF
TRBV20-1,NA,TRBJ2-5,few,TGCAGTGCGCCCGACGTTCAGACCCAGTACTTC,CSAPDVQTQYF
TRBV5-1,NA,TRBJ1-4,once,TGCGCCAGCAGCTTGGCCATCGGGAACAGGAATGAAAAACTGTTTTTT,CASSLAIGNRNEKLFF
TRBV7-3,NA,TRBJ2-1,NA,TGTGCCAGCAGCTTAAATTCGACAGCTCACAATGAGCAGTTCTTC,CASSLNSTAHNEQFF
TRBV7-2,TRBD1,TRBJ2-3,NA,TGTGCCAGCAGCCGGGACAGGGCAGATACGCAGTATTTT,CASSRDRADTQYF
TRBV25-1,NA,TRBJ2-7,few,TGTGCCAGCAGTGATACCCTGGGCGACTACGAGCAGTACTTC,CASSDTLGDYEQYF
TRBV9,TRBD2,TRBJ2-1,NA,TGTGCCAGCAGCTCGAGCGGGAGCCCGTTTGATGAGCAGTTCTTC,CASSSSGSPFDEQFF
TRBV5-6,NA,TRBJ1-1,NA,TGTGCCAGCAGCGGGTCTGGCTCTGAAGCTTTCTTT,CASSGSGSEAFF
TRBV5-5,TRBD1,TRBJ1-2,NA,TGTGCCAGCAGCTTGGCCGAGGGACAGGGGGTCTATGGCTACACCTTC,CASSLAEGQGVYGYTF
TRBV28,TRBD1,TRBJ2-2,NA,TGTGCCAGCAGTTCTGGACAGGGGGACACCGGGGAGCTGTTTTTT,CASSSGQGDTGELFF
TRBV30,TRBD1,TRBJ2-5,NA,TGTGCCTGGAGAGACAGGGACAGAAAAGAGACCCAGTACTTC,CAWRDRDRKETQYF
TRBV4-1,TRBD2,TRBJ2-7,few,TGCGCCAGCAGCCACACCCGTGAGCAGCCAACTAGCGGGCAGTACTTC,CASSHTREQPTSGQYF
TRBV25-1,TRBD1,TRBJ2-7,large,TGTGCCAGCGGGGGACAGGGGGCGAACGAGCAGTACTTC,CASGGQGANEQYF
TRBV28,NA,TRBJ1-4,NA,TGTGCCAGCTCCCCGGGGGGGGTTGGTGAAAAACTGTTTTTT,CASSPGGVGEKLFF